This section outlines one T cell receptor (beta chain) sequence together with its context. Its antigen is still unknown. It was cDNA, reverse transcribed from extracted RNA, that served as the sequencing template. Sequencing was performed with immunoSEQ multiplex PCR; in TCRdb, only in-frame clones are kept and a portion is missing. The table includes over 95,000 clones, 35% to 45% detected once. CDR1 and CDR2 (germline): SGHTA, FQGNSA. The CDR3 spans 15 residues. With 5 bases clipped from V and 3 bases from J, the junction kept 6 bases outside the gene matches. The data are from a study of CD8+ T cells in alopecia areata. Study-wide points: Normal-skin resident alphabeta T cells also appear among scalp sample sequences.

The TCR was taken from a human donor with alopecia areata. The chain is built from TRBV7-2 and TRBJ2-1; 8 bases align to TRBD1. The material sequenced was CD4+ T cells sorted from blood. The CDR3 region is CASSPQGVDYNEQFF. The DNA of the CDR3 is TGTGCCAGCAGCCCACAGGGGGTGGACTACAATGAGCAGTTCTTC.